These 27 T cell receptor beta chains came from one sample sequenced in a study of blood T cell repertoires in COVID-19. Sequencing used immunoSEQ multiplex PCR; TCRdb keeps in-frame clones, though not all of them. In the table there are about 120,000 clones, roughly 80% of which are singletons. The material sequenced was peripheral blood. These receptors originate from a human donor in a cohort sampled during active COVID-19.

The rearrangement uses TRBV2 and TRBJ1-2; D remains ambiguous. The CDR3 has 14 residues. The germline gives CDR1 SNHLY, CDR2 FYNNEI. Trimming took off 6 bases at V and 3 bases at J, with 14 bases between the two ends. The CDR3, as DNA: TGTGCCAGCAGGGGTGGAGGCCCTTACTATGGCTACACCTTC. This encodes CASRGGGPYYGYTF.

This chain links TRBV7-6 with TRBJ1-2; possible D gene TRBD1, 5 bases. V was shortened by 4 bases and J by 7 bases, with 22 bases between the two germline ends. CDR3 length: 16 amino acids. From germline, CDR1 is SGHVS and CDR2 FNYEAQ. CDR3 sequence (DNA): TGTGCCAGCAGCTCTGAGACAGTTGCTTTACCGGGTGGCTACACCTTC. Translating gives CASSSETVALPGGYTF.

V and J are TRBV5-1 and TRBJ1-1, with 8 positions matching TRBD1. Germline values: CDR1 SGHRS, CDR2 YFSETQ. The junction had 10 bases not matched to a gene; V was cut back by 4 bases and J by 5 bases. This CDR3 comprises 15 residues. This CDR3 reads CASSASGGEWTEAFF. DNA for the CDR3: TGCGCCAGCAGCGCTTCAGGGGGCGAATGGACTGAAGCTTTCTTT.

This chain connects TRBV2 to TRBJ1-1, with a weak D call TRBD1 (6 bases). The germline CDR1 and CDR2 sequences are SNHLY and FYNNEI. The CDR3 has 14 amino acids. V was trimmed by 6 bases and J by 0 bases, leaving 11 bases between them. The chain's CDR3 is CASRRTVMNTEAFF. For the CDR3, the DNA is TGTGCCAGCAGGCGGACAGTCATGAACACTGAAGCTTTCTTT.

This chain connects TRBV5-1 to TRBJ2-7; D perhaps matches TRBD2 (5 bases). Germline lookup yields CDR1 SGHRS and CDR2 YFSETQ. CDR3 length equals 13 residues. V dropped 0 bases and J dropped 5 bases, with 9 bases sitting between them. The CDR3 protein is CASSLVGSDEQYF. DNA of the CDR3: TGCGCCAGCAGCTTGGTAGGGAGCGACGAGCAGTACTTC.

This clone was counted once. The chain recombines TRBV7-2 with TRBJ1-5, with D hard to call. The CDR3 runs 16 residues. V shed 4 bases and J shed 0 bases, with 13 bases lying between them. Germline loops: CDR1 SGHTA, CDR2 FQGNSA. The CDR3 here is CASSSESPLSNQPQHF. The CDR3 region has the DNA TGTGCCAGCAGCTCCGAGTCCCCCCTTAGCAATCAGCCCCAGCATTTT.

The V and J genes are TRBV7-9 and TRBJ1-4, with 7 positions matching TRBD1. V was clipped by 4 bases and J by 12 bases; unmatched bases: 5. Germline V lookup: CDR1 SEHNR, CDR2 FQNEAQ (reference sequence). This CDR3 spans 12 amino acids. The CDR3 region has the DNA TGTGCCAGCAGCTACGACAGGGAAGAACTGTTTTTT. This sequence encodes CASSYDREELFF.

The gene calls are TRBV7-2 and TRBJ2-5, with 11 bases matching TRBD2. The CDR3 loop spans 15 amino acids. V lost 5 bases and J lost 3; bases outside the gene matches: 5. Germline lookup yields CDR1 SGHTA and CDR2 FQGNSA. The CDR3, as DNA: TGTGCCAGCAGCCCAGGGACTAGCGGAAAAGAGACCCAGTACTTC. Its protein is CASSPGTSGKETQYF.

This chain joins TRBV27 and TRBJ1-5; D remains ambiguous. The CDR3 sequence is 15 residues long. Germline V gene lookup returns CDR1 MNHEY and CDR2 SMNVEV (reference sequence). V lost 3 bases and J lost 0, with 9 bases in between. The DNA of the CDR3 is TGTGCCAGCAGTTTGGTCCCCGGTAGCAATCAGCCCCAGCATTTT. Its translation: CASSLVPGSNQPQHF.

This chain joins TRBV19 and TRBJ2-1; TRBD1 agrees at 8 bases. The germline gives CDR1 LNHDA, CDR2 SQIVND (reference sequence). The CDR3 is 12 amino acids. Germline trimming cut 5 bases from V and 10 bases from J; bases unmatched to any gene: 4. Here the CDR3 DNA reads TGTGCCAGTAGTTTTTCAGGGGGCGAGCAGTTCTTC. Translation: CASSFSGGEQFF. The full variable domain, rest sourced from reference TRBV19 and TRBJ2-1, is DGGITQSPKYLFRKEGQNVTLSCEQNLNHDAMYWYRQDPGQGLRLIYYSQIVNDFQKGDIAEGYSVSREKKESFPLTVTSAQKNPTAFYLCASSFSGGEQFFGPGTRLTVL.

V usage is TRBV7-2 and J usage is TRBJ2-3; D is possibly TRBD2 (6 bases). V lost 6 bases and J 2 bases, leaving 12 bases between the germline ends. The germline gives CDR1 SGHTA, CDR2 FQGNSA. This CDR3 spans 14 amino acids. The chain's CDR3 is CASRRGASTDTQYF. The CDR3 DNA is TGTGCCAGCAGACGCGGGGCCTCCACAGATACGCAGTATTTT.

The CDR3 nucleotides are TGTGCCAGCAGCCCACGTGCGGGGGGCCACAATGAGCAGTTCTTC. The encoded protein is CASSPRAGGHNEQFF. The rearrangement uses TRBV7-8 and TRBJ2-1; 8 bases line up with TRBD2. V gave up 5 bases and J gave up 5 bases; unmatched junction bases: 8. The CDR3 runs 15 residues. Germline V gene lookup returns CDR1 SGHVS and CDR2 FQNEAQ.

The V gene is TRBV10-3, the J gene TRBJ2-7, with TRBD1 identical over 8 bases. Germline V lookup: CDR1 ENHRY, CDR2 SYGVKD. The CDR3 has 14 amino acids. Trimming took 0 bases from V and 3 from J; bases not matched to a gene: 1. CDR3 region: CAISESDRDYEQYF. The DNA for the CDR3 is TGTGCCATCAGTGAGTCGGACAGGGACTACGAGCAGTACTTC.

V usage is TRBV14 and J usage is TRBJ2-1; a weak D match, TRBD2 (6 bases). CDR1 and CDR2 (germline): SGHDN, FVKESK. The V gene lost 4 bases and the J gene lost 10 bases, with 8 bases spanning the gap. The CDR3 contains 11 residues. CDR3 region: CASSRGDEQFF. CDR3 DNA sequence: TGTGCCAGCAGCCGGGGGGACGAGCAGTTCTTC. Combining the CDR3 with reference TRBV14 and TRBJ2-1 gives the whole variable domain EAGVTQFPSHSVIEKGQTVTLRCDPISGHDNLYWYRRVMGKEIKFLLHFVKESKQDESGMPNNRFLAERTGGTYSTLKVQPAELEDSGVYFCASSRGDEQFFGPGTRLTVL.

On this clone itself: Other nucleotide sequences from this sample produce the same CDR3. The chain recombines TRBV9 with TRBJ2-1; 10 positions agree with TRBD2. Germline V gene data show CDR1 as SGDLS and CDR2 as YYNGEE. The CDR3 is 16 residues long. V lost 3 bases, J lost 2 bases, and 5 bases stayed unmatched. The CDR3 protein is CASSGLAGGTYNEQFF. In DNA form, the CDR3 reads TGTGCCAGCAGCGGACTAGCGGGTGGGACCTACAATGAGCAGTTCTTC.

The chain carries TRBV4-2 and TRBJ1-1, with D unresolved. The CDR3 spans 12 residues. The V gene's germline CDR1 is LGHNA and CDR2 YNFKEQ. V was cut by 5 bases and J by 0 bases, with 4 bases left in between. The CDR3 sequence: CASSLVNTEAFF. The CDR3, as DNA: TGTGCCAGCAGCTTAGTGAACACTGAAGCTTTCTTT.

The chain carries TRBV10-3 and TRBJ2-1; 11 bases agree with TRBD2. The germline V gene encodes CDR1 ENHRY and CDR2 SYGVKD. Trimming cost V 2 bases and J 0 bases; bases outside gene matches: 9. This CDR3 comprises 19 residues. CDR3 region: CAISEPLAGGQSSYNEQFF. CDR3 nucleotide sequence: TGTGCCATCAGTGAGCCTCTAGCGGGAGGACAGAGCTCCTACAATGAGCAGTTCTTC.

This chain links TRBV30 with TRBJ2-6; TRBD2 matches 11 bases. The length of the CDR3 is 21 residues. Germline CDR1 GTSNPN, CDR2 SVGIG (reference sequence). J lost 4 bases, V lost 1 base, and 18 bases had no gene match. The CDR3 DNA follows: TGTGCCTGGAGTGGGGCCGCGACGGCGAGACTAGCGGGGTCCGGGGCCAACGTCCTGACTTTC. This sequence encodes CAWSGAATARLAGSGANVLTF.

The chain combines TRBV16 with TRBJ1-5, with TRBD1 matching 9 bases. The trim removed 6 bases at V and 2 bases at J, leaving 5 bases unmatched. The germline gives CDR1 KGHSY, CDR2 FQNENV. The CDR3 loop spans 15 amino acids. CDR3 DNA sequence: TGTGCCAGCAGTCGTGGACAGGGGCGCAATCAGCCCCAGCATTTT. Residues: CASSRGQGRNQPQHF.

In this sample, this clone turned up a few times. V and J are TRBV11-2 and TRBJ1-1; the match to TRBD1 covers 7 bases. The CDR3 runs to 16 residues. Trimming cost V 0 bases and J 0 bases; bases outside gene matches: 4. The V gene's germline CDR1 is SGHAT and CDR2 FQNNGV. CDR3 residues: CASSLDNGQVNTEAFF. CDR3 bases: TGTGCCAGCAGCTTAGATAATGGACAGGTGAACACTGAAGCTTTCTTT. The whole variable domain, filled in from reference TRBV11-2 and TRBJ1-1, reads EAGVAQSPRYKIIEKRQSVAFWCNPISGHATLYWYQQILGQGPKLLIQFQNNGVVDDSQLPKDRFSAERLKGVDSTLKIQPAKLEDSAVYLCASSLDNGQVNTEAFFGQGTRLTVV.

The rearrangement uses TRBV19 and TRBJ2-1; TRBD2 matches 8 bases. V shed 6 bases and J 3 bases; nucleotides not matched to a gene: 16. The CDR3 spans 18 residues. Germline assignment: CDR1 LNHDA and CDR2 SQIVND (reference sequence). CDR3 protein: CASSSGISGGRNYNEQFF. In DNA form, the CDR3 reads TGTGCCAGTAGCTCCGGGATTTCAGGCGGGAGGAACTACAATGAGCAGTTCTTC.

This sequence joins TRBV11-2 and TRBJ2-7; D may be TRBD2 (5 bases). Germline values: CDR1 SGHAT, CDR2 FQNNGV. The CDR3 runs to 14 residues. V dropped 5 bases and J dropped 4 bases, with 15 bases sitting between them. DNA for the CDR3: TGTGCCAGCAGCCATCCGGGATCCCGGTACGAGCAGTACTTC. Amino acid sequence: CASSHPGSRYEQYF. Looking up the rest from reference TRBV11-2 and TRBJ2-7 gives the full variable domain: EAGVAQSPRYKIIEKRQSVAFWCNPISGHATLYWYQQILGQGPKLLIQFQNNGVVDDSQLPKDRFSAERLKGVDSTLKIQPAKLEDSAVYLCASSHPGSRYEQYFGPGTRLTVT.

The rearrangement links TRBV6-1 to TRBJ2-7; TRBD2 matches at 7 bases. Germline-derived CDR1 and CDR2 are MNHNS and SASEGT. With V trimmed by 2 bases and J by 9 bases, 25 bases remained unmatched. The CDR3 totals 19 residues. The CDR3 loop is CASSEFFGGYGHPFNGQYF. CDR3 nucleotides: TGTGCCAGCAGTGAATTTTTCGGGGGGTATGGCCACCCTTTCAATGGGCAGTACTTC.

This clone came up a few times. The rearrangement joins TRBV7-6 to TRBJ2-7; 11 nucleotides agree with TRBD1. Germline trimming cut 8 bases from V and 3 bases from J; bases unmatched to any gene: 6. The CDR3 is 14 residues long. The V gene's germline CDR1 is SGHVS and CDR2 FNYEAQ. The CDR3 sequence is CASGPGTGGYEQYF. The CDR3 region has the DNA TGTGCCAGCGGACCCGGGACAGGGGGCTACGAGCAGTACTTC.

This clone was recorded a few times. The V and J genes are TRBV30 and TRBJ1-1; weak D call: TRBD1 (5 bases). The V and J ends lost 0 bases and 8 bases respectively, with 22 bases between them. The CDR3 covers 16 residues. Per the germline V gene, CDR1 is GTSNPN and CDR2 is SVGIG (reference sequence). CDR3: CAWSVVQGPFQAEAFF. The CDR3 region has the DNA TGTGCCTGGAGTGTGGTGCAGGGTCCTTTTCAGGCGGAAGCTTTCTTT.

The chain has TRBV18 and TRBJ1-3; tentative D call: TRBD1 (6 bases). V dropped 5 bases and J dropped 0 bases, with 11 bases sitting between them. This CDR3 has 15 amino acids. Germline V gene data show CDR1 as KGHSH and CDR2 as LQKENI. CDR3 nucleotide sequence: TGTGCCAGCTCAGAAGGACAGTACTCTGGAAACACCATATATTTT. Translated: CASSEGQYSGNTIYF.

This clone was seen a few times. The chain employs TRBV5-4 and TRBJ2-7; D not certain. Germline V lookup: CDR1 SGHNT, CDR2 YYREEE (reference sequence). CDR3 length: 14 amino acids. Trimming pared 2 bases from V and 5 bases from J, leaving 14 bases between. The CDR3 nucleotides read TGTGCCAGCAGCTTACAGTCTAAGTCAGACGAGCAGTACTTC. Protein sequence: CASSLQSKSDEQYF.